The entry below describes one TCR beta chain. Sequencing used immunoSEQ multiplex PCR; TCRdb keeps in-frame clones, though not all of them. The sample shows under 150,000 clones, 85% to 90% of them seen only once. This entry belongs to a study of blood T cell repertoires in COVID-19. The wider study: Acute and convalescent COVID-19 specimens originated in the United States, Italy and Spain.

V gave up 6 bases and J gave up 4 bases; unmatched junction bases: 2. This CDR3 contains 14 residues. Germline CDR1 KGHDR, CDR2 SFDVKD. V usage is TRBV24-1 and J usage is TRBJ2-1, with TRBD1 identical over 10 bases. Material for sequencing was peripheral blood. This sequence originates from a woman in her forties or fifties with acute or convalescent COVID-19. CDR3 nucleotide sequence: TGTGCCACCAGTAGGACAGGGGGTTACAATGAGCAGTTCTTC. The encoded protein is CATSRTGGYNEQFF.